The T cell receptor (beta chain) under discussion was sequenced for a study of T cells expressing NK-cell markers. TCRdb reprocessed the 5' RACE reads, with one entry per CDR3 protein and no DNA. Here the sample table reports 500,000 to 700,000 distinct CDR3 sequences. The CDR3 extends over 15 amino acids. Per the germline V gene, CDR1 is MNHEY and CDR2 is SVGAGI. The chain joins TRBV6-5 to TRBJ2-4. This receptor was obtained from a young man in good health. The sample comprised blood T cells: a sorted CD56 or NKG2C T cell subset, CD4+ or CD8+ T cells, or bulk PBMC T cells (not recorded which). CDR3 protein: CASSYSGKAKNIQYF.